There are many counts of the clone carrying this TCR beta chain. Its target is not known. Arm-PCR with iRepertoire HTBI primers amplified the CDR3 regions for these TCR beta libraries. Each CDR3 protein gets one entry after TCRdb re-called the multiplex PCR reads with MiXCR. Seen here are hundreds of thousands of distinct CDR3 sequences, less than 25% observed once, and the top ten hold roughly 20%. This record comes from a study of regulatory T cells in long-lasting Graves disease. Study-level results: Compared with new cases, persistent Graves' patients showed reduced TCR diversity. Whereas new patients shared 800 to 1,000 public clonotypes, persistent patients shared more, at some 2,700.

As for time point: persistent/refractory GD, antithyroid drugs over 5 years with positive TRAb. PBMC-derived RNA was used for the TCR library. V dropped 2 bases and J dropped 3 bases, with 10 bases sitting between them. The CDR3 extends over 14 amino acids. The chain recombines TRBV12-3 or TRBV12-4 with TRBJ1-1; no clear D. The source material was peripheral blood mononuclear cells (PBMCs), sampled when the disease was refractory, from a patient treated with antithyroid drugs. The TCR sequence derives from a female donor with Graves disease. Here the CDR3 DNA reads TGTGCCAGCAGTTTACCCCAGGCGCACACTGAAGCTTTCTTT. Amino acid sequence: CASSLPQAHTEAFF.